These T cell receptor beta chains were read from a single sample in a study of beta chain features in type 1 diabetes. Here immunoSEQ multiplex PCR was the method, and the copy in TCRdb shows in-frame clones only, minus some. This sample has over 650,000 clones, with roughly 13% found just once. Sequenced sample: naive CD4+ T cells from blood. The source is a man aged 18 to 35 with type 1 diabetes. Each CDR3 is given with its conserved first and last residue. A D gene is named only where the DNA matches it firmly. A row's size may be missing; if present it is once, few, many or a size class.

TRBV29-1	TRBJ2-5	-	-	TGCAGCGTGGTGGGTCCCCATCAAGAGACCCAGTACTTC	CSVVGPHQETQYF
TRBV5-6	TRBJ2-5	-	few	TGTGCCAGCAGCTTTGGCTCGCGGACCCAGTACTTC	CASSFGSRTQYF
TRBV7-9	TRBJ1-2	-	few	TGTGCCAGCAGTCCCGCGATTGGGGGCCCGGGGCAAAACTATGGCTACACCTTC	CASSPAIGGPGQNYGYTF
TRBV29-1	TRBJ2-1	TRBD2	-	TGCAGCGGCGGACTAGCGGGAGGCATCTCCTACAATGAGCAGTTCTTC	CSGGLAGGISYNEQFF
TRBV14	TRBJ1-1	TRBD1	few	TGTGCCAGCAGCCAGAACAGGGGGCAAAGGCGAACGAACACTGAAGCTTTCTTT	CASSQNRGQRRTNTEAFF
TRBV20-1	TRBJ2-7	-	few	TGCAGTGCTAGTGACCCCTACGAGCAGTACTTC	CSASDPYEQYF
TRBV4-1	TRBJ2-1	TRBD2	-	TGCGCCAGCAGCCAACCCTGGACTAGCGGCTCCTACAATGAGCAGTTCTTC	CASSQPWTSGSYNEQFF
TRBV11-2	TRBJ2-7	-	-	TGTGCCAGCAGCTTAGAAGGAGGCGCCTACGAGCAGTACTTC	CASSLEGGAYEQYF
TRBV11-3	TRBJ2-1	TRBD1	-	TGTGCCAGCAGCACGAGGACAGGGGATTACAATGAGCAGTTCTTC	CASSTRTGDYNEQFF
TRBV5-1	TRBJ1-1	-	-	TGCGCCAGCAGCTCCCGCGTCAGCGCGAACACTGAAGCTTTCTTT	CASSSRVSANTEAFF
TRBV15	TRBJ2-7	-	few	TGTGCCACCAGCAGAGTGAAGGGAACGGCCCTCGTCGAGCAGTACTTC	CATSRVKGTALVEQYF
TRBV2	TRBJ1-2	-	-	TGTGCCAGCAGTTTTGGCTACACCTTC	CASSFGYTF
TRBV5-4	TRBJ2-1	-	few	TGTGCCAGCAGCTCTAGGGAGTGGTATGACAATGAGCAGTTCTTC	CASSSREWYDNEQFF
TRBV9	TRBJ2-3	-	few	TGTGCCAGCAGCGTGCGGTCAAACGCAGATACGCAGTATTTT	CASSVRSNADTQYF
TRBV7-9	TRBJ2-7	TRBD2	-	TGTGCCAGCAGCCCGGCTACCGGACTAGGGTACGAGCAGTACTTC	CASSPATGLGYEQYF
TRBV11-1	TRBJ1-1	-	-	TGTGCCAGCAGCTTAAACACGAACACTGAAGCTTTCTTT	CASSLNTNTEAFF
TRBV25-1	TRBJ1-1	TRBD1	-	TGTGCCAGCACCTCGGGACAGGGGAAAGCTTTCTTT	CASTSGQGKAFF
TRBV28	TRBJ2-3	TRBD1	few	TGTGCCAGCAGAGACCCAGGGGGCATGGATACGCAGTATTTT	CASRDPGGMDTQYF
TRBV18	TRBJ2-2	TRBD2	-	TGTGCCAGCTCACCGGGACTAGCGGCCGCCACCGGGGAGCTGTTTTTT	CASSPGLAAATGELFF
TRBV6-5	TRBJ2-1	-	few	TGTGCCAGCAGTTACGTGGGTCAGGGTGCCAATGAGCAGTTCTTC	CASSYVGQGANEQFF
TRBV5-6	TRBJ1-2	-	-	TGTGCCAGCAGCTTGGTAGGGGGTGGCTACACCTTC	CASSLVGGGYTF
TRBV18	TRBJ2-5	-	few	TGTGCCAGCTCACCCCGAGGCGGACGGGAGACCCAGTACTTC	CASSPRGGRETQYF
TRBV5-4	TRBJ1-2	-	-	TGTGCCAGCAGCTTGAGTCCCGGTGGCTACACCTTC	CASSLSPGGYTF
TRBV28	TRBJ2-5	-	few	TGTGCCAGCAGCGGCGGGGGCGAAGAGACCCAGTACTTC	CASSGGGEETQYF
TRBV7-9	TRBJ2-1	TRBD2	few	TGTGCCAGTATAGCGGGAGGGAGCAATGAGCAGTTCTTC	CASIAGGSNEQFF
TRBV18	TRBJ1-1	TRBD1	-	TGTGCCAGCTCACGGGACAGATTGAACACTGAAGCTTTCTTT	CASSRDRLNTEAFF
TRBV5-1	TRBJ2-7	TRBD1	once	TGCGCCAGCAGCCATCCGCGCCAGACCGCGGGGGACAGGGGGCGTGGGGAGCAGTACTTC	CASSHPRQTAGDRGRGEQYF
TRBV6-5	TRBJ2-1	TRBD2	-	TGTGCCAGCAGTTTAAATAGCGGGAGGCAGTTCTTC	CASSLNSGRQFF
TRBV19	TRBJ2-1	-	few	TGTGCCAGTAGTATAGATCTATTGGGCCAGTCAGGATATGAGCAGTTCTTC	CASSIDLLGQSGYEQFF
TRBV18	TRBJ1-5	TRBD1	few	TGTGCCAGCTCACCAGCTCCCGGGACAGCTCAGCCCCAGCATTTT	CASSPAPGTAQPQHF
TRBV30	TRBJ2-1	-	few	TGTGTTTCCCCAGGAGGGAATGAGCAGTTCTTC	CVSPGGNEQFF
TRBV6-5	TRBJ1-2	-	-	TGTGCCACCAACCCCGGTCAGGACTATGGCTACACCTTC	CATNPGQDYGYTF
TRBV11-2	TRBJ1-2	-	-	TGTGCCAGCAGCCGAACCAGGGTAGACTATGGCTACACCTTC	CASSRTRVDYGYTF
TRBV5-1	TRBJ1-1	TRBD1	-	TGCGCCAGCAGCTTGGGTGACAGGGGTGCTGAAGCTTTCTTT	CASSLGDRGAEAFF
TRBV19	TRBJ2-1	TRBD2	-	TGTGCCAGTAGTATGGTCCGGACTAGTGATTCGGATGAGCAGTTCTTC	CASSMVRTSDSDEQFF
TRBV30	TRBJ1-2	-	few	TGTGCCTGGAGTGTAGCCGGAGTAACGGGCTACACCTTC	CAWSVAGVTGYTF
TRBV30	TRBJ1-1	TRBD1	few	TGTGCCGGATGGACAGGGGGGTACACTGAAGCTTTCTTT	CAGWTGGYTEAFF